These 12 T cell receptor beta chains share one sample of origin, sequenced in a study of blood T cell repertoires in COVID-19. The assay was immunoSEQ multiplex PCR, and TCRdb's table has in-frame clones only and misses some. Of 200,000 to 250,000 clones listed, more than 80% are singletons. The sample taken for sequencing was peripheral blood. These receptors were obtained from a man between 25 and 39 years old who had recovered from COVID-19.

The chain couples TRBV11-3 to TRBJ2-7; D is uncertain. V was clipped by 1 base and J by 1 base, with 5 bases between them. Germline CDR1 and CDR2: SGHNT and YENEEA. This CDR3 is built from 13 residues. DNA of the CDR3: TGTGCCAGCAGCTTAGGTAGTTCCTACGAGCAGTACTTC. Its translation: CASSLGSSYEQYF.

The J gene is TRBJ2-7, the V gene TRBV11-2; TRBD1 agrees at 8 bases. The CDR3 consists of 14 residues. J lost 1 base, V lost 3 bases, and 2 bases had no gene match. Germline CDR1 reads SGHAT; CDR2 reads FQNNGV. The CDR3 protein is CASSFYRGSYEQYF. The CDR3 region has the DNA TGTGCCAGCAGCTTCTACAGGGGGTCCTACGAGCAGTACTTC.

The genes are TRBV10-2 and TRBJ2-1; 12 bases line up with TRBD2. The V segment lost 4 bases and the J segment 5 bases; nucleotides outside the gene matches: 12. This CDR3 has 18 amino acids. Germline V gives CDR1 WSHSY, CDR2 SAAADI. The CDR3 nucleotides read TGCGCCAGCAGTGTAATACTAGCGGGGGGCCCCTCTAACAATGAGCAGTTCTTC. Protein product: CASSVILAGGPSNNEQFF.

The chain is built from TRBV7-9 and TRBJ1-2, with 7 positions matching TRBD1. Germline CDR1 SEHNR, CDR2 FQNEAQ (reference sequence). CDR3 length: 13 residues. V shed 6 bases, J shed 4 bases, and the junction held 5 bases outside the gene matches. CDR3: CASSITGAYGYTF. Here the CDR3 DNA reads TGTGCCAGCAGTATAACAGGGGCCTATGGCTACACCTTC.

V gene TRBV7-2 combines with J gene TRBJ2-7; a weak D match, TRBD2 (6 bases). The CDR3 is made up of 13 amino acids. From germline, CDR1 is SGHTA and CDR2 FQGNSA. Trimming took 9 bases from V and 3 from J, leaving 15 bases between them. CDR3 DNA: TGTGCCAGAGTACAATGGAGGGGCTACGAGCAGTACTTC. Encoded protein: CARVQWRGYEQYF. The whole variable domain, filled in from reference TRBV7-2 and TRBJ2-7, reads GAGVSQSPSNKVTEKGKDVELRCDPISGHTALYWYRQSLGQGLEFLIYFQGNSAPDKSGLPSDRFSAERTGGSVSTLTIQRTQQEDSAVYLCARVQWRGYEQYFGPGTRLTVT.

This chain uses TRBV7-9 with TRBJ1-1; D is undetermined. The germline V gene has CDR1 SEHNR and CDR2 FQNEAQ (reference sequence). The CDR3 has 14 residues. The V gene lost 4 bases and the J gene lost 3 bases, with 12 bases spanning the gap. The CDR3 DNA is TGTGCCAGCAGCTGGGCAACCGGGGACACTGAAGCTTTCTTT. Residues: CASSWATGDTEAFF.

The chain combines TRBV5-1 with TRBJ1-4, with 9 nucleotides matching TRBD1. Looked up from germline, CDR1 is SGHRS and CDR2 is YFSETQ. The V and J ends lost 5 bases and 5 bases, in that order; junction bases with no gene match: 1. The CDR3 runs to 13 residues. CDR3 in DNA: TGCGCCAGCAGGGACAGGGGAAATGAAAAACTGTTTTTT. It yields the protein CASRDRGNEKLFF.

The table lists this clone with a few counts. The CDR3 sequence is CATSGANLLANYGYTF. The CDR3 coding sequence is TGTGCCACATCTGGGGCTAACCTCTTAGCTAACTATGGCTACACCTTC. This sequence joins TRBV28 and TRBJ1-2, with a possible D match to TRBD1 (5 bases). The CDR3 length is 16 residues. Trimming took off 10 bases at V and 0 bases at J, with 21 bases between the two ends. The V gene's germline CDR1 is MDHEN and CDR2 SYDVKM.

The chain carries TRBV30 and TRBJ1-3; the D gene is possibly TRBD1 (6 bases). The CDR3 is 17 amino acids. Trimming pared 2 bases from V and 0 bases from J, leaving 17 bases between. Germline CDR1 is GTSNPN and CDR2 is SVGIG (reference sequence). CDR3 protein: CAWSTGTTGHSGNTIYF. The CDR3, as DNA: TGTGCCTGGAGTACCGGTACGACAGGCCACTCTGGAAACACCATATATTTT. Drawing the rest from reference TRBV30 and TRBJ1-3, the complete variable domain is SQTIHQWPATLVQPVGSPLSLECTVEGTSNPNLYWYRQAAGRGLQLLFYSVGIGQISSEVPQNLSASRPQDRQFILSSKKLLLSDSGFYLCAWSTGTTGHSGNTIYFGEGSWLTVV.

In this sample, this clone turned up once. This sequence joins TRBV6-4 and TRBJ2-1; 12 nucleotides align to TRBD2. The V and J ends lost 2 bases and 7 bases, in that order; junction bases with no gene match: 0. Germline values: CDR1 MRHNA, CDR2 SNTAGT. The CDR3 contains 14 residues. The CDR3 region is CASSDGTSGNEQFF. Here the CDR3 DNA reads TGTGCCAGCAGTGACGGGACTAGCGGGAATGAGCAGTTCTTC.

The rearrangement uses TRBV14 and TRBJ1-1; 8 bases line up with TRBD1. There are 13 residues in the CDR3. Looked up from germline, CDR1 is SGHDN and CDR2 is FVKESK. V shed 6 bases, J shed 3 bases, and the junction held 3 bases outside the gene matches. CDR3 DNA sequence: TGTGCCAGCAGACAGGGGGGTTACACTGAAGCTTTCTTT. Its translation is CASRQGGYTEAFF.

The chain has TRBV13 and TRBJ2-5; 9 nucleotides agree with TRBD1. CDR3 size: 16 residues. Germline trimming cut 6 bases from V and 4 bases from J; bases unmatched to any gene: 12. In germline, CDR1 is PRHDT, CDR2 FYEKMQ (reference sequence). This CDR3 reads CASSRTGVAFGETQYF. CDR3 bases: TGTGCCAGCAGTCGGACAGGGGTTGCATTTGGAGAGACCCAGTACTTC.